One TCR beta chain is described in this entry. Its antigen is unidentified. The length of the CDR3 is 18 residues. Trimming took 3 bases from V and 6 from J; bases not matched to a gene: 18. Germline values: CDR1 GTSNPN, CDR2 SVGIG (reference sequence). Primers for the PCR totalled 60 Vbeta and 13 Jbeta. Data came from immunoSEQ multiplex PCR; TCRdb stores just in-frame clones and leaves some out. The top ten hold approximately 10% of the sample, which has 80,000 to 100,000 clones, 75% to 85% seen once. At collection, donors were nominally healthy, but unrecorded immune exposures were probable. These data originate in a study of cytomegalovirus exposure and HLA in healthy donors. Study findings and constraints: A highly shared variant cluster was judged a likely technical artifact.

Sequences were obtained from PBMCs. The V and J genes are TRBV30 and TRBJ1-4, with 8 nucleotides matching TRBD1. The clonotype was recovered from a man in his late teens or twenties in good health and CMV-seropositive. CDR3 protein: CAWSGWDRMNLQHEKLFF. The CDR3 region has the DNA TGTGCCTGGAGCGGTTGGGACAGGATGAACCTTCAGCATGAAAAACTGTTTTTT.